This T cell receptor (beta chain) derives from a study of blood T cell repertoires in COVID-19. The trim removed 3 bases at V and 4 bases at J, leaving 1 base unmatched. The CDR3 runs 14 residues. Germline CDR1 reads SEHNR; CDR2 reads FQNEAQ (reference sequence). Sequencing used immunoSEQ multiplex PCR; TCRdb keeps in-frame clones, though not all of them. Of roughly 220,000 clones listed, around four fifths are singletons. Sequenced input: peripheral blood. The clonotype originates from a man under 40 with active or convalescent COVID-19. The gene calls are TRBV7-9 and TRBJ2-1, with 9 positions matching TRBD1. The CDR3 bases are TGTGCCAGCAGCTTGGACAGGGGTTACAATGAGCAGTTCTTC. Protein sequence: CASSLDRGYNEQFF.